This T cell receptor (beta chain) was retrieved from a study of T-cell memory formation after mild COVID-19 (dated by TCRdb to the early 2020s). General notes on the study: TCR sequence clusters from the two donors were largely donor specific. Longitudinal TCRalpha and TCRbeta repertoire sequencing tracked T-cell clones expanding and contracting after mild COVID-19 in a couple of donors. The cohort comprised two young, previously healthy adult volunteers, one female and one male. On the study overall, not on this receptor specifically: Only two mild cases were covered in the study, and larger cohorts including severe cases with pre-infection samples were considered necessary. Clones contracting from day 15 to 85 had balanced CD4/CD8 phenotypes, while a second wave expanding from day 15 to 37 was biased towards CD4+. The second-wave clones that peaked on day 37 were not confirmed to be SARS-CoV-2 specific. Some responding clones were detected in pre-infection memory, suggesting pre-existing cross-reactive memory T cells joined the SARS-CoV-2 response. Contracting CD4+ clones were found mainly in CM and EM memory subsets, while CD8+ clones were enriched in EMRA.

This clonotype turned up a few times. Its antigen is still unknown. The input lacks base qualities; no much larger clone sits a single base away. Its CDR3 holds 11 amino acids, cysteine through phenylalanine. Only the CDR3 portion is preserved as DNA: 33 bases, with reading frame beginning at the first base. In the germline V gene, CDR1 corresponds to KGHDR and CDR2 to SFDVKD. The germline ends are 2 bases apart after V is trimmed by 2 bases and J by 7 bases. TCRdb records Illumina NovaSeq 6000 as the sequencer. Using 5'RACE with constant-segment primers, TCRalpha and TCRbeta cDNA libraries were constructed, with sample barcodes and unique molecular identifiers added in the process. Trizol reagent was used to extract RNA from every sample. Amplification of the libraries took two PCR steps, and the second step added a second sample barcode plus Illumina TruSeq adapters. The libraries were sequenced on an Illumina NovaSeq using 2 x 150 bp paired-end reads. The authors processed their data as follows. Reads were demultiplexed and collapsed into UMI-guided consensus sequences with migec v1.2.7. With mixcr v2.1.11, UMI consensuses were aligned to TRA and TRB V and J templates and assembled into clonotypes. A clonotype was counted as expanded or contracted only when both edgeR and NoisET called the clonotype significant, with the noise models trained on biological replicates. edgeR calls used a false discovery rate-adjusted p below 0.01 and a log2 fold-change threshold of 1. As an exploratory analysis of dynamics, max-normalized trajectories of the 1000 most abundant clonotypes were examined with PCA combined with hierarchical clustering. The CD4 or CD8 phenotype of responding clones was assigned using the separately sequenced CD4+ and CD8+ repertoires. Using fastp trimming at Q25 and MiXCR clonotype assembly, TCRdb reanalyzed the public sequencing data and kept in-frame beta chains. Entries that share a CDR3 protein sequence are merged under the most common genes and DNA. The authors' filters were not applied to this entry. The sample table holds approximately 570,000 distinct CDR3 sequences, of which approximately 19% were seen once. 12% of the sample is in the top ten clones.

PBMCs were isolated by Ficoll-Paque density gradient centrifugation. The sample consisted of PBMCs or a T cell subset sorted from them (not recorded which). The rearranged segments are TRBV24-1 and TRBJ2-1; the D gene cannot be resolved reliably. The sequence derives from an adult woman who had mild COVID-19 (a few samples of this study predate the infection). The sample titles of this study are shuffled in the database, so cell type and time point are left out; the donor was told from shared clones. The CDR3 in this case is CATSDWNEQFF. The DNA is TGTGCCACCAGTGATTGGAATGAGCAGTTCTTC.